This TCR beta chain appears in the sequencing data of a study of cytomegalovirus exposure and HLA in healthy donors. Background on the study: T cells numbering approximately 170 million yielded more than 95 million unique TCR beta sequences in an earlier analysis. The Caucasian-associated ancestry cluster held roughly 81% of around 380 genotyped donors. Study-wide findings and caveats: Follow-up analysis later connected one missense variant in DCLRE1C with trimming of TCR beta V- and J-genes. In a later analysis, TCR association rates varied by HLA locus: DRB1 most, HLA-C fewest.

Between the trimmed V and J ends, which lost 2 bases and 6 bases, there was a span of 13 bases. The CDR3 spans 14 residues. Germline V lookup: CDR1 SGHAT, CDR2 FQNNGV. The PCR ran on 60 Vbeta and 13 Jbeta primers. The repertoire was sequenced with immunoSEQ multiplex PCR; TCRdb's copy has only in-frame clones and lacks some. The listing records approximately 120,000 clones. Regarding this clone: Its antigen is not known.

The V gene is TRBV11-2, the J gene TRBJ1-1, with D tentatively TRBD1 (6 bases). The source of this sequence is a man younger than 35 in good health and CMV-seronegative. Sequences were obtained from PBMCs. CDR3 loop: CASSLIGAGAEAFF. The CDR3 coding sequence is TGTGCCAGCAGCTTAATTGGTGCAGGGGCTGAAGCTTTCTTT.